This T cell receptor beta chain derives from a study of blood T cell repertoires in COVID-19. For the study at large: The United States, Italy and Spain supplied acute and convalescent COVID-19 samples. The cDNA or gDNA used as material had been derived from T cells, B-cell-depleted T cells, or PBMCs.

The CDR3 sequence is 13 residues long. J lost 5 bases, V lost 5 bases, and 4 bases had no gene match. Germline V gene sequence: CDR1 SGHRS, CDR2 YFSETQ. This clone showed up just a few times. Original processing methods: Using reference gene primer amplification, nucleated cell counts were estimated. TCRdb's copy holds only in-frame clones and misses some; the assay was immunoSEQ multiplex PCR. The V and J calls and the clone size are those of that table, but D and trimming were determined from the DNA. The sample shows about 200,000 clones, about nine tenths of them seen only once. Input material: peripheral blood. This TCR came from a man in his forties or fifties with acute or convalescent COVID-19. V is TRBV5-1 and J is TRBJ2-4; 7 positions match TRBD1. CDR3 amino acids: CASSRQGENIQYF. The CDR3 DNA reads as TGCGCCAGCAGTAGGCAGGGGGAAAACATTCAGTACTTC.